This T cell receptor (beta chain) stems from a study of T-cell memory formation after mild COVID-19. The overall study: The TCR clusters were mostly specific to one donor. General study results and limits: Shrinking CD4+ clones resided mostly in CM and EM, and CD8+ ones in EMRA. For second-wave clones that peaked at day 37, SARS-CoV-2 specificity went unverified. Day 15 to 85 contractors were CD4/CD8 balanced; later expanders leaned CD4+.

Notes on this clonotype: Its antigen is unidentified.

TCRdb independently ran MiXCR on the 5' RACE reads; one entry per CDR3 protein. The repertoire consists of 190,000 or so distinct CDR3 sequences, with roughly a fifth occurring once and the leading ten covering roughly 23%. Looked up from germline, CDR1 is MGHRA and CDR2 is YSYEKL. The CDR3 runs to 14 residues. Deletions cut 5 bases from V and 2 bases from J, with 12 bases between. The sample was PBMCs or a T cell subset sorted from them (not recorded which). The V call is TRBV4-1, the J call TRBJ1-1; D ambiguous. This clonotype was obtained from an adult woman who had mild COVID-19 (a few samples of this study predate the infection). Cell type and time point are not known. The DNA for the CDR3 is TGCGCCAGCAGCGCGAGACGGGGAAACACTGAAGCTTTCTTT. Its translation: CASSARRGNTEAFF.